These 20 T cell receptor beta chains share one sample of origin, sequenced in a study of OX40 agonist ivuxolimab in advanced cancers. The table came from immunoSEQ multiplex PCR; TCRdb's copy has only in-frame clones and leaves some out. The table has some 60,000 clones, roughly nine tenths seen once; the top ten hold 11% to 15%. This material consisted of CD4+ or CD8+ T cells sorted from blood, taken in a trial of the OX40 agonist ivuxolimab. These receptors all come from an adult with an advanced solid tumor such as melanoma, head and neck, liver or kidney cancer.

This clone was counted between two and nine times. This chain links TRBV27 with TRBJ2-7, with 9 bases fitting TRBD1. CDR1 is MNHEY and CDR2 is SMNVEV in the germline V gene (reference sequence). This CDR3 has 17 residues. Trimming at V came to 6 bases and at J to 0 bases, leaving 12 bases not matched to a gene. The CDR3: CASSRGQGSLLSYEQYF. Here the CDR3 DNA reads TGTGCCAGCAGCCGCGGACAGGGGTCCCTCCTCTCCTACGAGCAGTACTTC.

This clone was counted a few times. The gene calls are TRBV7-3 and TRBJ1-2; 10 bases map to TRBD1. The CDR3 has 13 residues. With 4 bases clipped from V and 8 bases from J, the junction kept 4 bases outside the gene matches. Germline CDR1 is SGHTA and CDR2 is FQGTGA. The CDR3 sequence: CASSYDRGQGYTF. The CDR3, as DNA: TGTGCCAGCAGCTATGACAGGGGGCAGGGCTACACCTTC.

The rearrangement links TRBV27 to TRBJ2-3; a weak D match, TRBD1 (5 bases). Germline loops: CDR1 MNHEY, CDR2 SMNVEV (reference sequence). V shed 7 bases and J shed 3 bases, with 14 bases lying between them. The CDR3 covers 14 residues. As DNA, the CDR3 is TGTGCCAGCAAATCCAGGGCGCCTACAGATACGCAGTATTTT. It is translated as CASKSRAPTDTQYF.

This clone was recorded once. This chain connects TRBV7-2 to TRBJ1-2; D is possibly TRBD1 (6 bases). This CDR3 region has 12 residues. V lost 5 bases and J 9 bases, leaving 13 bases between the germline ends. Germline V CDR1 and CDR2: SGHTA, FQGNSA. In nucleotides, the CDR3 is TGTGCCAGCAGCCCGGACAGCGACCGCTACACCTTC. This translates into CASSPDSDRYTF.

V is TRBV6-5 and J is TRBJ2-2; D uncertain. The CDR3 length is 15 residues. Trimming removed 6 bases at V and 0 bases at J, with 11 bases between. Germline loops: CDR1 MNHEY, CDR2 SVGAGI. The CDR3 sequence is CASSPTSANTGELFF. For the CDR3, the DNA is TGTGCCAGCAGCCCCACGTCCGCGAACACCGGGGAGCTGTTTTTT.

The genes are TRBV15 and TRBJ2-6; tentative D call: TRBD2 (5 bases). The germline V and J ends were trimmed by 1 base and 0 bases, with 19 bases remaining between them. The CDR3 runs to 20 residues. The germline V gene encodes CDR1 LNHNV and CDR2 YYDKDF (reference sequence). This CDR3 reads CATSRVGTLGVSSGANVLTF. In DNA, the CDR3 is TGTGCCACCAGCAGAGTTGGTACGCTCGGGGTTAGCTCTGGGGCCAACGTCCTGACTTTC. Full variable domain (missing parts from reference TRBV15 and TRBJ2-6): DAMVIQNPRYQVTQFGKPVTLSCSQTLNHNVMYWYQQKSSQAPKLLFHYYDKDFNNEADTPDNFQSRRPNTSFCFLDIRSPGLGDTAMYLCATSRVGTLGVSSGANVLTFGAGSRLTVL.

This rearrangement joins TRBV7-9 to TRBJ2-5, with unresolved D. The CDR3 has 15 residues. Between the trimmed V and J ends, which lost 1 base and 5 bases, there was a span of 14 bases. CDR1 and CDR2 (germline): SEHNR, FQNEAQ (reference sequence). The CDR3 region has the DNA TGTGCCAGCAGCTTAGGGGCTAGTTCTCCGGAGACCCAGTACTTC. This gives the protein CASSLGASSPETQYF.

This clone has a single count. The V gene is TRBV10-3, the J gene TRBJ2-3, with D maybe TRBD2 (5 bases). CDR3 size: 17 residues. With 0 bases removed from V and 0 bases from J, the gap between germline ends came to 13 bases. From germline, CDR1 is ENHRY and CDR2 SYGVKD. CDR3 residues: CAISESRAGGSTDTQYF. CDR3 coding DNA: TGTGCCATCAGTGAGTCGAGGGCGGGCGGTAGCACAGATACGCAGTATTTT.

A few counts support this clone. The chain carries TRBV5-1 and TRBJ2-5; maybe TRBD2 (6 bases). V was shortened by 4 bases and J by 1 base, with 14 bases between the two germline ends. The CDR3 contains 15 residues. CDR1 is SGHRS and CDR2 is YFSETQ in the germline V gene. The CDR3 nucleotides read TGCGCCAGCAGCCCCGCCGCGGGGATCCAAGAGACCCAGTACTTC. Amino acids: CASSPAAGIQETQYF.

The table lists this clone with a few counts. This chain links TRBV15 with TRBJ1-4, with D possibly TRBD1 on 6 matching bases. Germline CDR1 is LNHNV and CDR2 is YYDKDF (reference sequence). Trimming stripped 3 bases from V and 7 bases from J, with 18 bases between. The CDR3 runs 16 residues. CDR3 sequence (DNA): TGTGCCACCAGCAGGGGTACATTTACAGGGTTTGAAAAACTGTTTTTT. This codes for CATSRGTFTGFEKLFF.

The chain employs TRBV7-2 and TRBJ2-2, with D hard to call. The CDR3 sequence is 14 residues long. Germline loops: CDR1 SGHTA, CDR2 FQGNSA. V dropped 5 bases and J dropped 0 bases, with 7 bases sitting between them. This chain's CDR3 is CASSQDANTGELFF. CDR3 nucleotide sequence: TGTGCCAGCAGCCAAGACGCGAACACCGGGGAGCTGTTTTTT. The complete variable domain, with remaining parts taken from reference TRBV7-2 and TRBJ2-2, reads GAGVSQSPSNKVTEKGKDVELRCDPISGHTALYWYRQSLGQGLEFLIYFQGNSAPDKSGLPSDRFSAERTGGSVSTLTIQRTQQEDSAVYLCASSQDANTGELFFGEGSRLTVL.

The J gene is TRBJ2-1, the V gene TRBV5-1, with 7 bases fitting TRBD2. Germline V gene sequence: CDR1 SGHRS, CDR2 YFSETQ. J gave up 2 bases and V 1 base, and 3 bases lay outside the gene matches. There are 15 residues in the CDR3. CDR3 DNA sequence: TGCGCCAGCAGCTTGAGCGGGACCCCCTACAATGAGCAGTTCTTC. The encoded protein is CASSLSGTPYNEQFF.

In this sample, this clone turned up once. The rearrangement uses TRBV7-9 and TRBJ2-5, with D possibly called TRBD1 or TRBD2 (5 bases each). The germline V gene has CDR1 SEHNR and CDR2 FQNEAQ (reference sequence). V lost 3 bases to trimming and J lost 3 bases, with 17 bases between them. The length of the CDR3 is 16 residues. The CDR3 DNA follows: TGTGCCAGCAGCTTCCGGAAACCGGGGCGAGAAGAGACCCAGTACTTC. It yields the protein CASSFRKPGREETQYF.

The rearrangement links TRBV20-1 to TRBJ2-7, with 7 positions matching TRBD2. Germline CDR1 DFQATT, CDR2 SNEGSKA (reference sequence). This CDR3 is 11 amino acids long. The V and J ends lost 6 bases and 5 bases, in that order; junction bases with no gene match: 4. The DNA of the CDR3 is TGCAGTGCGGTTCTAGCGGACGAGCAGTACTTC. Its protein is CSAVLADEQYF.

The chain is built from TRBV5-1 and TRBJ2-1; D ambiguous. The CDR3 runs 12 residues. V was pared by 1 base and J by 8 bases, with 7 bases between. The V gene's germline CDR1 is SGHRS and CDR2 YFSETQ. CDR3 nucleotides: TGCGCCAGCAGCTTGTCAGGAGATGAGCAGTTCTTC. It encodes CASSLSGDEQFF.

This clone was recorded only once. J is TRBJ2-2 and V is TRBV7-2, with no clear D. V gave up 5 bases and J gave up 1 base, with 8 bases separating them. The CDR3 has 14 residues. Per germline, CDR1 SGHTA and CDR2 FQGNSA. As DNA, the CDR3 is TGTGCCAGCAGCCACCAGCGGAACACCGGGGAGCTGTTTTTT. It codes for CASSHQRNTGELFF.

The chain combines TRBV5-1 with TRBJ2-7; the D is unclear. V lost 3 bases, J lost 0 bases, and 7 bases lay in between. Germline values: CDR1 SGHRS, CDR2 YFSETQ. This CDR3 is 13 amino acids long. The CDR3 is CASSSGFSYEQYF. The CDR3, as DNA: TGCGCCAGCAGCTCCGGGTTCTCCTACGAGCAGTACTTC.

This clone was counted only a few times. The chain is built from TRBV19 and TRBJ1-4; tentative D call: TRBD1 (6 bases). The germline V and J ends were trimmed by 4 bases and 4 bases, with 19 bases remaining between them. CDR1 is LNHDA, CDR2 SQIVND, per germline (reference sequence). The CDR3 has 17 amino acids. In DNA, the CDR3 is TGTGCCAGTAGTACGCGACGGGACACCACTTATAATGAAAAACTGTTTTTT. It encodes CASSTRRDTTYNEKLFF.

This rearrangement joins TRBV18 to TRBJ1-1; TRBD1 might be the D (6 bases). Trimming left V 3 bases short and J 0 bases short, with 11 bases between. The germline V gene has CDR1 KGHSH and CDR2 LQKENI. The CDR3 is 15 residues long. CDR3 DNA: TGTGCCAGCTCACCGCCGGGACACCTGAACACTGAAGCTTTCTTT. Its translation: CASSPPGHLNTEAFF.

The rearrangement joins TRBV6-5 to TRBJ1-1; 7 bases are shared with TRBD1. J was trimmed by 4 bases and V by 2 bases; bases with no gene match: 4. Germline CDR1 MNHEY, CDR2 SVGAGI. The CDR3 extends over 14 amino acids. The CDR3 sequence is CASSYRTGSTEAFF. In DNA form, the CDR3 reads TGTGCCAGCAGTTACCGGACAGGCAGCACTGAAGCTTTCTTT.